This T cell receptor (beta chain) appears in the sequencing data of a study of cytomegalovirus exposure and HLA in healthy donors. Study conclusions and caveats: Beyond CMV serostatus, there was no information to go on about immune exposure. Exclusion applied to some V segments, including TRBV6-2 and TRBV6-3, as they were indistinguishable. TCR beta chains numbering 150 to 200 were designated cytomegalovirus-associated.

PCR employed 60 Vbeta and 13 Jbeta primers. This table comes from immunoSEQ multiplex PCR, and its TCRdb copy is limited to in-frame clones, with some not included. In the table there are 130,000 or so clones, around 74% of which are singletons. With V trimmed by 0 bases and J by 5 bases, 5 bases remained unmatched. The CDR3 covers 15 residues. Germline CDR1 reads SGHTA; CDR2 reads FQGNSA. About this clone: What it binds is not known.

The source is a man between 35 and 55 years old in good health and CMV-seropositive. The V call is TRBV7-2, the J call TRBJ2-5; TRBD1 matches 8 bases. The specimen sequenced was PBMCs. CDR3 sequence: CASSLALNRGETQYF. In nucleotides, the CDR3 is TGTGCCAGCAGCTTAGCGTTGAACAGGGGGGAGACCCAGTACTTC.